The clone carrying this T cell receptor beta chain came up once. These data are taken from a study of blood T cell repertoires in COVID-19. Study-wide context: The study drew acute and convalescent COVID-19 samples from the United States, Italy and Spain.

Clones were sequenced by immunoSEQ multiplex PCR, and TCRdb holds only the in-frame ones, with some missing. The sample carries 160,000 or so clones, around 90% recorded once. Per the germline V gene, CDR1 is MNHNS and CDR2 is SASEGT. Trimming cost V 0 bases and J 4 bases; bases outside gene matches: 4. CDR3 length: 16 amino acids. The chain has TRBV6-1 and TRBJ2-3; 10 nucleotides match TRBD2. The sample comprised peripheral blood. The clonotype comes from a man between 60 and 70 years old with active or convalescent COVID-19. The CDR3 nucleotides are TGTGCCAGCAGTGAAGCGAGCAGCGGGGGGGCAGATACGCAGTATTTT. This codes for CASSEASSGGADTQYF.